This passage covers 12 T cell receptor beta chains from one sample sequenced in a study of beta chain features in type 1 diabetes. Regarding the study as a whole: Shortening that was moderate but significant affected the TCRB CDR3s of Type 1 diabetes patients in all four CD4+ subsets.

These receptors lack a known antigen. Reverse transcription of all isolated RNA meant that expressed TCRB transcripts were sequenced. Using immunoSEQ multiplex PCR, the repertoire was profiled, and TCRdb retains in-frame clones only, with some absent. The sample has 640,000 or so clones, around an eighth seen once. Sequences were obtained from naive CD4+ T cells from blood. These receptors came from a young man with type 1 diabetes.

Only a few counts were recorded for this clone. This rearrangement joins TRBV4-1 to TRBJ2-1; maybe TRBD1 (5 bases). The germline gives CDR1 MGHRA, CDR2 YSYEKL. V was clipped by 4 bases and J by 8 bases, with 15 bases between them. The CDR3 runs to 14 residues. The CDR3 DNA sequence: TGCGCCAGCAGCCCTTCCCGCAGGGCCTATGAGCAGTTCTTC. Protein product: CASSPSRRAYEQFF.

The chain links TRBV11-2 to TRBJ2-7; D ambiguous. V was trimmed by 0 bases and J by 3 bases, leaving 6 bases between them. This CDR3 comprises 13 residues. Germline lookup yields CDR1 SGHAT and CDR2 FQNNGV. The CDR3 DNA reads TGTGCCAGCAGCTTAGACCCAGTCTACGAGCAGTACTTC. Translation gives CASSLDPVYEQYF.

This clone was seen more than once but under ten times. V usage is TRBV7-2 and J usage is TRBJ2-5; 9 bases agree with TRBD2. The V and J ends lost 5 bases and 10 bases, in that order; junction bases with no gene match: 17. In germline, CDR1 is SGHTA, CDR2 FQGNSA. The CDR3 contains 16 residues. The CDR3: CASSREGRGGVSNQYF. CDR3 in DNA: TGTGCCAGCAGCCGAGAAGGGCGCGGGGGGGTCTCTAACCAGTACTTC.

This chain joins TRBV13 and TRBJ2-7, with TRBD1 identical over 9 bases. The V gene end was trimmed by 6 bases and the J gene end by 2 bases; junction bases not matched to a gene: 8. The CDR3 sequence is 15 residues long. Germline V gene lookup returns CDR1 PRHDT and CDR2 FYEKMQ (reference sequence). The CDR3 bases are TGTGCCAGCAGTTTGACCGGGACAGGGACCTACGAGCAGTACTTC. Translated, it gives CASSLTGTGTYEQYF.

As to this clone: Other DNA sequences of this sample code for an identical CDR3. The V and J genes are TRBV2 and TRBJ1-5; a weak D match, TRBD1 (5 bases). CDR3 length: 13 amino acids. Germline V gene data show CDR1 as SNHLY and CDR2 as FYNNEI. Trimming left V 6 bases short and J 4 bases short, with 10 bases between. CDR3 in amino acids: CASRGTGNQPQHF. The CDR3 DNA reads as TGTGCCAGCAGGGGGACGGGTAATCAGCCCCAGCATTTT.

This chain connects TRBV15 to TRBJ1-5; 7 bases align to TRBD1. J lost 0 bases, V lost 5 bases, and 4 bases had no gene match. This CDR3 comprises 15 residues. Germline CDR1 is LNHNV and CDR2 is YYDKDF (reference sequence). The CDR3 is CATSAGQNSNQPQHF. DNA of the CDR3: TGTGCCACCAGCGCGGGACAGAATAGCAATCAGCCCCAGCATTTT.

This clone was picked up a small number of times. V is TRBV5-1 and J is TRBJ2-7, with 7 bases fitting TRBD2. Germline trimming cut 4 bases from V and 5 bases from J; bases unmatched to any gene: 9. CDR3 size: 14 residues. Germline V gene lookup returns CDR1 SGHRS and CDR2 YFSETQ. CDR3 amino acids: CASSNYREDDEQYF. The CDR3 coding sequence is TGCGCCAGCAGCAACTATCGGGAGGACGACGAGCAGTACTTC.

The chain joins TRBV4-1 to TRBJ2-7; 8 nucleotides agree with TRBD2. This CDR3 has 16 residues. The V segment lost 3 bases and the J segment 2 bases; nucleotides outside the gene matches: 9. CDR1 MGHRA and CDR2 YSYEKL come from the germline V gene. The CDR3 DNA follows: TGCGCCAGCAGCCAGGGCCATAGCGGGGTGACCTACGAGCAGTACTTC. Protein: CASSQGHSGVTYEQYF.

This clone was counted only a few times. This rearrangement joins TRBV4-1 to TRBJ1-2, with 7 bases lining up with TRBD1. The V gene's germline CDR1 is MGHRA and CDR2 YSYEKL. J was trimmed by 4 bases and V by 0 bases; bases with no gene match: 5. This CDR3 region has 15 residues. The CDR3 DNA is TGCGCCAGCAGCCAAGACTGGACAGGACCCTATGGCTACACCTTC. It codes for CASSQDWTGPYGYTF.

This clone was seen more than once but under ten times. This chain links TRBV19 with TRBJ2-2; D is ambiguous. Germline CDR1 LNHDA, CDR2 SQIVND (reference sequence). V was clipped by 7 bases and J by 0 bases, with 6 bases between them. The CDR3 spans 13 residues. The CDR3 coding sequence is TGTGCCAGTATCCTGACGAACACCGGGGAGCTGTTTTTT. This encodes CASILTNTGELFF.

The chain joins TRBV7-8 to TRBJ2-1; 9 bases are a match to TRBD1. CDR3 length: 14 amino acids. V shed 5 bases, J shed 3 bases, and the junction held 2 bases outside the gene matches. Germline V gene sequence: CDR1 SGHVS, CDR2 FQNEAQ. The CDR3 nucleotides are TGTGCCAGCAGCCCGGACAGGGGCTACAATGAGCAGTTCTTC. Amino acids: CASSPDRGYNEQFF.

The chain carries TRBV2 and TRBJ2-7; 7 bases map to TRBD1. Unmatched junction bases numbered 2, after V lost 7 bases and J lost 2 bases. Germline V CDR1 and CDR2: SNHLY, FYNNEI. The CDR3 runs 12 residues. CDR3 DNA: TGTGCCAGCACTGGGACAGCCTACGAGCAGTACTTC. It translates to CASTGTAYEQYF.